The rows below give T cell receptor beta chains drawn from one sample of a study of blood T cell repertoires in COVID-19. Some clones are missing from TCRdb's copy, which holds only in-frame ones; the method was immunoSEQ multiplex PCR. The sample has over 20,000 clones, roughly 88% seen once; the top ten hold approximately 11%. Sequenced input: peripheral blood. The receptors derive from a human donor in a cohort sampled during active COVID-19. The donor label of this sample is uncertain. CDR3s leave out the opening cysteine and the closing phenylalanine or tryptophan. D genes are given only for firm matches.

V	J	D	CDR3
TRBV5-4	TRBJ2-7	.	ASSLSGGFYEQY
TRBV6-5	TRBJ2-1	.	ASSGGQWEQF
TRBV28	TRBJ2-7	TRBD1	ASSLSGQGAYEQY
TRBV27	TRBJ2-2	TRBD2	ASRALLAGNTGELF
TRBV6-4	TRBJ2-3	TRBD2	ASTTPGLAQTPRNTDTQY
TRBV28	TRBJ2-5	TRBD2	ASSYSWGGRRETQY
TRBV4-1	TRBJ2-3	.	ASSLTGLQSTDTQY
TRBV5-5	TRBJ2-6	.	ASSPISSGANVLT
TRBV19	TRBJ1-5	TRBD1	ASSKAGTGAYQPQH
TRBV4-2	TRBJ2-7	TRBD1	ASSQPRAGGEQY
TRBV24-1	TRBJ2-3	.	ATSDPGGSTDTQY
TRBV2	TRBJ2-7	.	VIIRTESYEQY
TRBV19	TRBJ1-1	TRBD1	ASSADRVGTEAF
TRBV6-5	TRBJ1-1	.	ASSKTGNTEAF
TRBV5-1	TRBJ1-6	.	ASSLPGNNSPLH
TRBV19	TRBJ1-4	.	ASSIYGGANEKLF
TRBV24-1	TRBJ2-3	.	ATSPTGRGRNTQY
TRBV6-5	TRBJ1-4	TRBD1	ASRDLQGVGEKLF
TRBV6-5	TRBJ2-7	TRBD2	ASSGEGHEQY
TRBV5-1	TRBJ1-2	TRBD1	ASSFSGQTPGGYT
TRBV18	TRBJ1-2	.	ASSQDRRNYGYT
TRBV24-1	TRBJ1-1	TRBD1	ATSDPRQGNTEAF
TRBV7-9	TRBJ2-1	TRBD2	ASSPTAGLGTYNEQF
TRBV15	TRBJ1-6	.	ATSTYLTGSPLH
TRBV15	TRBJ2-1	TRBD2	ATRAPYGRGNEQF
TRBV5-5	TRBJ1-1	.	ASSLAATRVNTEAF
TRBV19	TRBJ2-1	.	ASNSQLGNEQF
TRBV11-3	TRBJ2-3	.	ASSSPRGDEWADTQY
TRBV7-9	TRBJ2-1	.	ASSSNRDSYNEQF
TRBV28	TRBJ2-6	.	ASSPAGSGANVLT
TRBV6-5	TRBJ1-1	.	ASNTGNTEAF
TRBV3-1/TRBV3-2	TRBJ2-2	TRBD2	ASSQDPLAGVSGELF
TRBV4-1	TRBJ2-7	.	ASSRGGLADAYEQY
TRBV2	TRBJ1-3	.	ASSPDSSGNTIY
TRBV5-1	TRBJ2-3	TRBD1	ASRPVTGADTQY
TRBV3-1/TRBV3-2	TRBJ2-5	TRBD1	ASRRGPEETQY
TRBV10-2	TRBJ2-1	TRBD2	ASSESLAGGDEQF
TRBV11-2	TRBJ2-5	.	ASSPRSSQETQY
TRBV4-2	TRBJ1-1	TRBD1	ASSRGGMNTEAF
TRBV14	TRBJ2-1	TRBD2	ASSQTGAGYNEQF
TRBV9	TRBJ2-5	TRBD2	ASSVAGAGGPAETQY
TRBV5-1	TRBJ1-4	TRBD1	ASSSGQGNEKLF
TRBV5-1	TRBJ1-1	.	ASSFLNLGGNTEAF
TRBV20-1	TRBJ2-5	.	SARDRRSQY
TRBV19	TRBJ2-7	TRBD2	ASSQKERGVSYEQY
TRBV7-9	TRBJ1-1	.	ASSSGGTEAF
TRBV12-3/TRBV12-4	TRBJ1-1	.	ASRLMANTEAF
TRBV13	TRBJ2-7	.	ASSLTGSLAYEQY
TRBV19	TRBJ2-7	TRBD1	ASSPNRGYEQY